This TCR beta chain was sequenced during a study of T-cell reconstitution after alpha-beta-depleted transplantation in children. This clonotype was seen more than once but under ten times. The CDR3 extends over 16 amino acids. J was trimmed by 8 bases and V by 4 bases; bases with no gene match: 15. The germline V gene encodes CDR1 SGHAT and CDR2 FQNNGV. Preparing the TCRbeta library involved the use of unique molecular identifiers. In TCRdb, the PCR reads were re-called with MiXCR into one record per CDR3 protein. This table has hundreds of thousands of distinct CDR3 sequences, 12% appearing once. This specimen consisted of PBMCs from the stem cell graft donor, obtained from the stem cell graft. The chain carries TRBV11-2 and TRBJ1-2; TRBD1 matches 8 bases. The sequence was obtained from a human donor who donated a stem cell graft to a child with combined immunodeficiency. In DNA form, the CDR3 reads TGTGCCAGCAGCTCTGGTCGGCGGACAGGGACTAAGGGCTACACCTTC. Translating it yields CASSSGRRTGTKGYTF. Full variable domain (missing parts from reference TRBV11-2 and TRBJ1-2): EAGVAQSPRYKIIEKRQSVAFWCNPISGHATLYWYQQILGQGPKLLIQFQNNGVVDDSQLPKDRFSAERLKGVDSTLKIQPAKLEDSAVYLCASSSGRRTGTKGYTFGSGTRLTVV.